This is a list of T cell receptor beta chains from one sample in a study of blood T cells in healthy people across ages. TCRdb reprocessed the 5' RACE reads via MiXCR and lists one record per CDR3 protein. The data show about 1.6 million distinct CDR3 sequences, roughly a third seen once. Material for sequencing was blood. These receptors all stem from a woman under 40 in good health. The CDR3 runs from the conserved cysteine through the conserved F or W. The D gene is left open where the match is weak. The size entry is marked missing in some rows and otherwise reads once, few, many or a size class.

v_gene,abundance,d_gene,j_gene,CDR3aa,CDR3nt
TRBV12-3/TRBV12-4,.,TRBD2,TRBJ2-1,CASSIGTSGGNEQFF,TGTGCCAGCAGTATCGGGACTAGCGGGGGCAATGAGCAGTTCTTC
TRBV12-3/TRBV12-4,.,.,TRBJ2-7,CASSLATPGRSYEQYF,TGTGCCAGCAGTTTGGCGACTCCCGGGCGCTCCTACGAGCAGTACTTC
TRBV20-1,many,TRBD1,TRBJ2-7,CSANPGTASYEQYF,TGCAGTGCTAATCCCGGGACAGCATCCTACGAGCAGTACTTC
TRBV7-3,.,.,TRBJ2-3,CASSSGLRSTDTQYF,TGTGCCAGCAGCTCGGGACTTAGAAGCACAGATACGCAGTATTTT
TRBV7-9,.,.,TRBJ1-1,CASSPSGRGMNTEAFF,TGTGCCAGCAGCCCCTCGGGGAGGGGTATGAACACTGAAGCTTTCTTT
TRBV7-2,many,TRBD2,TRBJ2-7,CASSSPTSGTYEQYF,TGTGCCAGCAGCTCTCCGACTAGCGGAACCTACGAGCAGTACTTC
TRBV19,few,.,TRBJ2-7,CASSIRGRSYEQYF,TGTGCCAGTAGTATACGAGGGCGCTCCTACGAGCAGTACTTC
TRBV20-1,.,TRBD2,TRBJ2-1,CSARLAGGSSCNEQFF,TGCAGTGCTAGACTAGCGGGAGGCAGCTCCTGCAATGAGCAGTTCTTC
TRBV3-1,few,.,TRBJ1-1,CASSQDRGRPGGTEAFF,TGTGCCAGCAGCCAAGACAGGGGCCGTCCCGGCGGGACTGAAGCTTTCTTT
TRBV6-5,many,TRBD2,TRBJ2-7,CASSRGGDEQYF,TGCGCCAGCAGCCGGGGAGGGGACGAGCAGTACTTC
TRBV3-1,.,TRBD2,TRBJ2-3,CASSQDLREGGTDTQYF,TGTGCCAGCAGCCAAGATCTACGGGAGGGGGGGACAGATACGCAGTATTTT
TRBV30,.,.,TRBJ1-1,CAWTQLRASEAFF,TGTGCCTGGACCCAACTGAGGGCCTCTGAAGCTTTCTTT
TRBV9,once,TRBD2,TRBJ2-1,CASAQGGSGRAGEQFF,TGTGCCAGCGCCCAAGGTGGTAGCGGGAGGGCAGGTGAGCAGTTCTTC
TRBV6-1,.,TRBD2,TRBJ2-1,CASSEAWGLAGAYEQFF,TGTGCCAGCAGTGAAGCGTGGGGACTAGCGGGAGCCTATGAGCAGTTCTTC
TRBV27,few,.,TRBJ2-5,CASSLSRGNGETQYF,TGTGCCAGCAGTTTATCGAGAGGTAATGGAGAGACCCAGTACTTC
TRBV20-1,few,.,TRBJ1-2,CSATKENYGYTF,TGCAGTGCTACCAAGGAGAACTATGGCTACACCTTC
TRBV11-2,few,TRBD2,TRBJ2-3,CASSPLAGAPSTDTQYF,TGTGCCAGCAGCCCCCTAGCGGGAGCACCCTCCACAGATACGCAGTATTTT
TRBV4-2,.,.,TRBJ2-5,CASSQDRGGQILTYGQYF,TGTGCCAGCAGCCAAGATCGAGGGGGTCAGATTTTAACCTACGGGCAGTACTTC
TRBV4-1,many,TRBD2,TRBJ2-3,CASSQARGASTDTQYF,TGCGCCAGCAGCCAAGCGCGGGGGGCATCCACAGATACGCAGTATTTT
TRBV4-1,.,.,TRBJ2-5,CASSWTLFRGESQYF,TGCGCCAGCAGCTGGACCCTATTCAGGGGAGAGTCCCAGTACTTC
TRBV3-1,.,TRBD2,TRBJ2-7,CASSLLTSGVSGPYEQYF,TGTGCCAGCAGCCTATTGACTAGCGGGGTCAGTGGGCCCTACGAGCAGTACTTC